These T cell receptor beta chains were read from a single sample in a study of cytomegalovirus exposure and HLA in healthy donors. Some clones are missing from TCRdb's copy, which holds only in-frame ones; the method was immunoSEQ multiplex PCR. This table holds approximately 210,000 clones, around 86% found once. The specimen sequenced was PBMCs. All receptors come from a woman in her late teens or twenties in good health and CMV-seronegative. Each CDR3 is given with its conserved first and last residue. D genes are given only for firm matches. Size tells how often a clone was seen (once, few, many) or the class of an expanded clone, and some rows leave it out.

CASSLPNQPQHF	TGTGCCAGCAGCCTACCAAATCAGCCCCAGCATTTT	-	-	TRBV13	TRBJ1-5
CASRGTGGGNQPQHF	TGTGCCAGCAGAGGGACAGGGGGCGGCAATCAGCCCCAGCATTTT	-	TRBD1	TRBV6-5	TRBJ1-5
CASSSTASTDTQYF	TGTGCCAGCAGCTCGACAGCGAGCACAGATACGCAGTATTTT	-	-	TRBV6-4	TRBJ2-3
CASSPTLSARSGNTIYF	TGTGCCAGCTCACCCACGTTGAGTGCACGATCTGGAAACACCATATATTTT	-	-	TRBV18	TRBJ1-3
CASSGEVLSKNIQYF	TGTGCCAGCAGCGGGGAGGTGCTTTCCAAAAACATTCAGTACTTC	-	-	TRBV5-4	TRBJ2-4
CASSPSRGPGVYTF	TGTGCCAGCAGCCCCTCGCGGGGGCCGGGTGTCTACACCTTC	-	-	TRBV7-6	TRBJ1-2
CASSPHGREGQNEQFF	TGTGCCAGCAGTCCACACGGGCGGGAGGGCCAGAATGAGCAGTTCTTC	-	TRBD2	TRBV27	TRBJ2-1
CASSQDLGRGREQYF	TGTGCCAGCAGCCAAGATCTAGGCAGGGGGCGTGAGCAGTACTTC	-	TRBD1	TRBV14	TRBJ2-7
CASSGGGTGANVLTF	TGTGCCAGCAGTGGGGGGGGTACTGGGGCCAACGTCCTGACTTTC	-	TRBD2	TRBV6-4	TRBJ2-6
CASSSGGVTDTQYF	TGTGCCAGCAGCTCGGGCGGGGTGACAGATACGCAGTATTTT	-	-	TRBV11-3	TRBJ2-3
CASSQSGTNTGELFF	TGCGCCAGCAGCCAAAGCGGGACTAACACCGGGGAGCTGTTTTTT	-	TRBD2	TRBV4-1	TRBJ2-2
CASSSGQGASYNSPLHF	TGCGCCAGCAGCTCCGGACAGGGGGCTTCCTATAATTCACCCCTCCACTTT	-	TRBD1	TRBV5-1	TRBJ1-6
CASSFSGGDEQFF	TGTGCCAGCAGCTTTTCAGGGGGCGATGAGCAGTTCTTC	-	TRBD1	TRBV7-9	TRBJ2-1
CASSLGQGAWVNQPQHF	TGTGCCAGCAGTTTGGGTCAGGGGGCTTGGGTCAATCAGCCCCAGCATTTT	-	TRBD1	TRBV27	TRBJ1-5
CASSGGGPGRTDTQYF	TGTGCCAGCAGTGGGGGGGGCCCGGGCCGCACAGATACGCAGTATTTT	once	-	TRBV6-1	TRBJ2-3
CAWSFPDRAYGYTF	TGTGCCTGGAGTTTCCCTGACAGGGCCTATGGCTACACCTTC	-	TRBD1	TRBV30	TRBJ1-2
CASSVDLAENEQFF	TGTGCCAGCAGCGTAGACCTAGCGGAGAATGAGCAGTTCTTC	-	TRBD2	TRBV9	TRBJ2-1
CASSPTGQGLGYTF	TGTGCCAGCAGCCCCACGGGACAGGGGTTGGGCTACACCTTC	-	TRBD1	TRBV7-3	TRBJ1-2
CAWSVGLGGNMNTEAFF	TGTGCCTGGAGTGTCGGGTTAGGGGGCAATATGAACACTGAAGCTTTCTTT	-	TRBD1	TRBV30	TRBJ1-1
CASSPGLAGGLETQYF	TGCGCCAGCAGCCCAGGACTAGCGGGGGGGCTGGAGACCCAGTACTTC	-	TRBD2	TRBV5-1	TRBJ2-5
CASSVKSSVPQETQYF	TGTGCCAGCAGCGTAAAGTCTAGCGTACCCCAAGAGACCCAGTACTTC	-	-	TRBV9	TRBJ2-5
CASSKTGVVSEAFF	TGTGCCAGCAGTAAAACAGGGGTGGTTTCTGAAGCTTTCTTT	-	TRBD1	TRBV6-1	TRBJ1-1
CASSPVIAGELFF	TGCGCCAGCAGCCCGGTTATAGCGGGGGAGCTGTTTTTT	few	-	TRBV5-1	TRBJ2-2
CASSYSSTREGGYTF	TGTGCCAGCAGCTACTCCTCGACGAGGGAAGGCGGCTACACCTTC	-	-	TRBV5-6	TRBJ1-2
CASSRSGRAGELFF	TGTGCCAGCAGTCGTAGCGGGAGGGCCGGGGAGCTGTTTTTT	few	TRBD2	TRBV11-3	TRBJ2-2
CASSPRTSGSYNEQFF	TGTGCCAGCAGCCCGCGGACTAGCGGGAGCTACAATGAGCAGTTCTTC	once	TRBD2	TRBV4-2	TRBJ2-1
CASSLFTGGHEKLFF	TGTGCCAGCAGCTTATTCACGGGGGGGCATGAAAAACTGTTTTTT	-	-	TRBV7-9	TRBJ1-4
CASSLAGEYENSPLHF	TGTGCCAGCAGCTTAGCGGGAGAATATGAGAATTCACCCCTCCACTTT	-	-	TRBV7-6	TRBJ1-6
CASSSGLAGDTDTQYF	TGTGCCAGCAGCTCGGGACTAGCGGGGGATACAGATACGCAGTATTTT	-	TRBD2	TRBV7-6	TRBJ2-3
CASSFSDRGNQPQHF	TGTGCCAGCAGCTTCTCGGATCGGGGCAATCAGCCCCAGCATTTT	-	-	TRBV5-6	TRBJ1-5
CASSVSGEKLFF	TGCGCCAGCAGCGTGAGCGGGGAAAAACTGTTTTTT	-	-	TRBV4-1	TRBJ1-4
CASSLDTGHAYNEQFF	TGTGCCAGCAGCTTAGACACAGGCCATGCCTACAATGAGCAGTTCTTC	-	-	TRBV11-2	TRBJ2-1
CAWGDRVTEAFF	TGTGCCTGGGGGGACAGGGTTACTGAAGCTTTCTTT	-	TRBD1	TRBV30	TRBJ1-1
CASTEDSSSYEQYF	TGTGCCAGCACCGAGGACAGTTCTTCCTACGAGCAGTACTTC	-	-	TRBV6-6	TRBJ2-7
CAWSGTVYEQYF	TGTGCCTGGAGTGGGACAGTCTACGAGCAGTACTTC	few	-	TRBV30	TRBJ2-7
CASSEVRGFGNEQFF	TGTGCCAGCAGTGAAGTTCGGGGGTTCGGCAATGAGCAGTTCTTC	-	-	TRBV2	TRBJ2-1
CASSPLLSATNEKLFF	TGTGCCAGCTCACCATTACTTTCCGCAACTAATGAAAAACTGTTTTTT	-	-	TRBV18	TRBJ1-4
CASSPGTSRYGYTF	TGCGCCAGCAGCCCAGGGACATCCCGCTATGGCTACACCTTC	-	-	TRBV5-1	TRBJ1-2
CASSLISEAFF	TGTGCCAGCAGCTTAATATCTGAAGCTTTCTTT	-	-	TRBV7-9	TRBJ1-1
CASSLEWAPDTQYF	TGTGCCAGCAGCCTGGAATGGGCCCCAGATACGCAGTATTTT	-	-	TRBV5-4	TRBJ2-3
CASSLARTGPYNEQFF	TGCGCCAGCAGCTTGGCCCGGACAGGGCCCTACAATGAGCAGTTCTTC	-	TRBD1	TRBV5-1	TRBJ2-1
CASTRTSGSSYNEQFF	TGTGCCAGCACCAGGACTAGCGGGAGTTCCTACAATGAGCAGTTCTTC	-	TRBD2	TRBV6-4	TRBJ2-1
CASSLAGRAETYEQYF	TGTGCCAGCAGCTTAGCGGGCAGGGCCGAAACCTACGAGCAGTACTTC	-	-	TRBV7-9	TRBJ2-7
CASSLGGLASYEQYF	TGTGCCAGCAGCTTAGGAGGGCTAGCCTCCTACGAGCAGTACTTC	-	-	TRBV7-2	TRBJ2-7
CASSLTEDFQPVKQYF	TGTGCCAGCAGTTTAACAGAGGACTTTCAGCCGGTGAAGCAGTACTTC	-	-	TRBV27	TRBJ2-7
CASRAGFYYGYTF	TGCGCCAGCAGGGCGGGTTTCTACTATGGCTACACCTTC	-	-	TRBV5-1	TRBJ1-2
CASSFRGSYEQYF	TGCGCCAGCAGCTTCAGGGGCTCCTACGAGCAGTACTTC	-	-	TRBV5-1	TRBJ2-7
CAWSRGRGYEQYF	TGTGCCTGGAGTAGAGGGAGAGGGTACGAGCAGTACTTC	-	-	TRBV30	TRBJ2-7
CASSLGLAGVYEQYF	TGTGCCAGCAGCTTGGGACTAGCGGGAGTCTACGAGCAGTACTTC	-	TRBD2	TRBV7-2	TRBJ2-7